This T cell receptor beta chain was captured by sequencing in a study of beta chain features in type 1 diabetes. Study-level background: Cell yields, age and gender were similar between patients and healthy donors.

A sort by CD45RO/CCR7/CD25/CD127/CD95/CD27 yielded CD4+ naive, central memory, regulatory and stem cell-like memory cells. Germline V CDR1 and CDR2: LNHNV, YYDKDF (reference sequence). J lost 1 base, V lost 1 base, and 5 bases had no gene match. CDR3 length equals 17 residues. Study-level findings and limits: In type 1 diabetes patients, VDJ junctions had fewer insertions; deletions at these junctions were more frequent. Since sequencing was performed on cDNA, cells with high TCR expression could be over-represented.

The whole isolated RNA underwent reverse transcription, so sequencing captured expressed TCRB transcripts. Only in-frame clones appear in the TCRdb table, and some are missing; sequencing was by immunoSEQ multiplex PCR. This sample has around 160,000 clones; 40% to 55% occur once, and the top ten carry around 0.42%. Concerning this clone: What it binds is unknown.

This chain links TRBV15 with TRBJ1-5; 9 positions match TRBD1. The source of this sequence is a young man in good health. Sequencing used Tregs from blood. For the CDR3, the DNA is TGTGCCACCAGCAGAGCCAGGGGGACAGGGAGCAATCAGCCCCAGCATTTT. This gives the protein CATSRARGTGSNQPQHF. Using reference TRBV15 and TRBJ1-5 for the parts outside the CDR3, the full variable domain is DAMVIQNPRYQVTQFGKPVTLSCSQTLNHNVMYWYQQKSSQAPKLLFHYYDKDFNNEADTPDNFQSRRPNTSFCFLDIRSPGLGDTAMYLCATSRARGTGSNQPQHFGDGTRLSIL.